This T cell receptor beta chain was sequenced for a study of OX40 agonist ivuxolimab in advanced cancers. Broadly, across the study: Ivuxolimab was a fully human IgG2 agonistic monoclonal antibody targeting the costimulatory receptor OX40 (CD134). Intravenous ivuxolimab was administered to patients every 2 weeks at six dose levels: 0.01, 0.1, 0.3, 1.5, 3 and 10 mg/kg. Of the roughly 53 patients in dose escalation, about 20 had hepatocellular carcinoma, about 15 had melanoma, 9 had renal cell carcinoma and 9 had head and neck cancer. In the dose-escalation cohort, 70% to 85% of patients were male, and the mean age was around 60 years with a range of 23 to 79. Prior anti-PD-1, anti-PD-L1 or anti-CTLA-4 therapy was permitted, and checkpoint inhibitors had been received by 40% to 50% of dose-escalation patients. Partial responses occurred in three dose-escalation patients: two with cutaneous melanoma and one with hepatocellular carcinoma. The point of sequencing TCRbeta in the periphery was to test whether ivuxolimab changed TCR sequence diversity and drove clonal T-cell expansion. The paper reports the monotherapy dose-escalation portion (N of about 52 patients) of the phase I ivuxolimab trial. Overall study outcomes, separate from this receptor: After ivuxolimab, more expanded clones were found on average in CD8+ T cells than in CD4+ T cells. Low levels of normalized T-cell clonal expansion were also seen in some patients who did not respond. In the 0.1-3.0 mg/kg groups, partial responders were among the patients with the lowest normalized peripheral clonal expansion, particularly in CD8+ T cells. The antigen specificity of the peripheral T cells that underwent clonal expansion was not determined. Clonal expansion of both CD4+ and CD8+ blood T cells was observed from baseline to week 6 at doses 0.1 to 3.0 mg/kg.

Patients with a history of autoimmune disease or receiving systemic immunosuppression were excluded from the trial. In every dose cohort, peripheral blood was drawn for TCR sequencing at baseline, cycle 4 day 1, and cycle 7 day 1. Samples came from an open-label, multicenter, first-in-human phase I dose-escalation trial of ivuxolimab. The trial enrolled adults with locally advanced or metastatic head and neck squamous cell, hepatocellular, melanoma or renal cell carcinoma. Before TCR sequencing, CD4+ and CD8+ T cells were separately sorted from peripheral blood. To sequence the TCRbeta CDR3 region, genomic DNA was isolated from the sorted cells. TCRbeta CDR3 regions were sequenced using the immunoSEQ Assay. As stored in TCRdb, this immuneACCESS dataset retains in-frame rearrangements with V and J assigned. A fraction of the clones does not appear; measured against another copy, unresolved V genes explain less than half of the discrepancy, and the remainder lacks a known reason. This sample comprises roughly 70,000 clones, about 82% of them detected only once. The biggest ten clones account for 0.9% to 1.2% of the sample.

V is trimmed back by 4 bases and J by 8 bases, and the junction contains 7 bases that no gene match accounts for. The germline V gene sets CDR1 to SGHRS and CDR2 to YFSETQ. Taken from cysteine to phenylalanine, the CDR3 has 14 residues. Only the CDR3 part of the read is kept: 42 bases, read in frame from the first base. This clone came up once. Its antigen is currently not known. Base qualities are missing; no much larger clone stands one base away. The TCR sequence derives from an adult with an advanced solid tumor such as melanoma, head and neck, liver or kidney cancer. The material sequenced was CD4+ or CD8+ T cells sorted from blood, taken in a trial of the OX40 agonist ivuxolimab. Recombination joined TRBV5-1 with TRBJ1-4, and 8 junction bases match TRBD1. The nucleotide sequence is TGCGCCAGCAGCACGGACAGGGTGAACGAAAAACTGTTTTTT. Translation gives CASSTDRVNEKLFF.